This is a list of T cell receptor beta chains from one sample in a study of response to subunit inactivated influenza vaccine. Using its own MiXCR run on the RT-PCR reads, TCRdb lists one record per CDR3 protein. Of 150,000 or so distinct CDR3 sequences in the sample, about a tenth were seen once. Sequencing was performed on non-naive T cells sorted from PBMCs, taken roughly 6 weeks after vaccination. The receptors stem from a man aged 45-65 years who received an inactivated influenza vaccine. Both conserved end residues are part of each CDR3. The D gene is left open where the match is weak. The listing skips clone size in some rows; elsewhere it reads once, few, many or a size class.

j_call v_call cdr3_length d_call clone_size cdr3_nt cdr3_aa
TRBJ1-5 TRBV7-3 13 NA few TGTGCCAGCAGCTTAGATCTCAATCAGCCCCAGCATTTT CASSLDLNQPQHF
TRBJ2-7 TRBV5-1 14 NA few TGCGCCAGCAGCTTGGGACAGGCGGCCTACGAGCAGTACTTC CASSLGQAAYEQYF
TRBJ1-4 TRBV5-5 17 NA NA TGTGCCAGCAGCTTGAGGGGCAGGAGCACAACTAATGAAAAACTGTTTTTT CASSLRGRSTTNEKLFF
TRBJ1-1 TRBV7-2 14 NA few TGTGCCAGCAGCATTACCAGGGATCAGGCTGAAGCTTTCTTT CASSITRDQAEAFF
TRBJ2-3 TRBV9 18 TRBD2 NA TGTGCCAGCAGCGTAGAACTAGCGGGAGGGCCAGGGACAGATACGCAGTATTTT CASSVELAGGPGTDTQYF
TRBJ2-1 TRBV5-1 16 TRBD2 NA TGCGCCAGCAGCTTGACTAGCGGGAGGGCCAGGAATGAGGAGTTCTTC CASSLTSGRARNEEFF
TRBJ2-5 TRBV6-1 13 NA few TGTGCCAGCAGTGAAACCCTACGAGAGACCCAGTACTTC CASSETLRETQYF
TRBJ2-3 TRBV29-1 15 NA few TGCAGCGTTGATTTTGGGCTCCGACTCACAGATACGCAGTATTTT CSVDFGLRLTDTQYF
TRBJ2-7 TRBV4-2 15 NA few TGTGCCAGCAGCCAAGACCCGGGGCAATCTTACGAGCAGTACTTC CASSQDPGQSYEQYF
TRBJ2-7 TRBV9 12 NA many TGTGCCAGCAGCGTAGTGGGGTACGAGCAGTACTTC CASSVVGYEQYF
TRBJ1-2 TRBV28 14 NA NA TGTGCCAGCAGTCCCGGGACAAATGGCTATGGCTACACCTTC CASSPGTNGYGYTF
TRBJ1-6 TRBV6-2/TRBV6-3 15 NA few TGTGCCAGCACTCGACGCCGGGAGGGGAATTCACCCCTCCACTTT CASTRRREGNSPLHF
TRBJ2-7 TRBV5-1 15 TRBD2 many TGCGCCAGCAGCATAACTAGCGGGCGCTCCTACGAGCAGTACTTC CASSITSGRSYEQYF
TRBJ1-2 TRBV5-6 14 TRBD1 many TGTGCCAGCAGCGTATTACAGGGGGACTATGGCTACACCTTC CASSVLQGDYGYTF
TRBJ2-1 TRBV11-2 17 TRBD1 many TGTGCCAGCAGCAGTTTTCAGGACAGGAGACACTACAATGAGCAGTTCTTC CASSSFQDRRHYNEQFF
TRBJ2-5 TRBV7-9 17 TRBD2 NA TGTGCCAGCAGCCTAGCCTGGGGTAGCGGGGGCCAAGAGACCCAGTACTTC CASSLAWGSGGQETQYF
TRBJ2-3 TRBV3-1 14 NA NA TGTGCCAGCAGCCCCCCGCACTTGCGAGATACGCAGTATTTT CASSPPHLRDTQYF
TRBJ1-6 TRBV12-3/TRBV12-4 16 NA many TGTGCCAGCAGTTGGGACACGGGGAGATATAATTCACCCCTCCACTTT CASSWDTGRYNSPLHF
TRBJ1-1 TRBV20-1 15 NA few TGCAGTGCTAGAGGTCAGGGTTCGGTCAACACTGAAGCTTTCTTT CSARGQGSVNTEAFF
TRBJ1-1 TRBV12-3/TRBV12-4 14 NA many TGTGCCAGCAGTTTAAATAATCCCCTAACTGAAGCTTTCTTT CASSLNNPLTEAFF